This T cell receptor (beta chain) was documented in a study of control samples from healthy donors and cancer patients. TCRdb's copy holds only in-frame clones and misses some; the assay was immunoSEQ multiplex PCR. The sample includes 130,000 or so clones, about 90% of them seen just once. Germline V gene data show CDR1 as MGHRA and CDR2 as YSYEKL. CDR3 size: 17 residues. As concerns this clone: The junction shows a germline mismatch at one end, possibly a read error.

Source material: PBMCs. The chain combines TRBV4-1 with TRBJ2-3, with a tentative D call TRBD2 (6 bases). This TCR derives from a man between 50 and 59 years old with head and neck cancer. This CDR3 reads CASSKESGQRATDTQYF. The DNA for the CDR3 is TGCGCCAGCAGCAAAGAGAGTGGCCAGCGGGCCACAGATACGCAGTATTTT.